These T cell receptor beta chains were read from a single sample in a study of cytomegalovirus exposure and HLA in healthy donors. TCRdb keeps only in-frame clones here, not all; method: immunoSEQ multiplex PCR. The sample includes about 200,000 clones, about four fifths of them seen just once. Specimen: PBMCs. These receptors were collected from a woman between 18 and 29 years old in good health and CMV-seronegative. CDR3s leave out the opening cysteine and the closing phenylalanine or tryptophan. Each record gives: CDR3 length, J gene, V gene, D gene, CDR3 protein. The D gene is left open where the match is weak.

length: 14; J: TRBJ1-5; V: TRBV28; D: -; CDR3: ASSPALEISNQPQH
length: 14; J: TRBJ1-1; V: TRBV7-8; D: -; CDR3: ASSLRDTMMNTEAF
length: 13; J: TRBJ2-5; V: TRBV6-5; D: TRBD1; CDR3: ASRKMRTGQETQY
length: 14; J: TRBJ1-1; V: TRBV4-3; D: TRBD1; CDR3: ASSQDLDRASTEAF
length: 12; J: TRBJ1-4; V: TRBV27; D: TRBD1; CDR3: ASSPDRGGEKLF
length: 13; J: TRBJ1-1; V: TRBV6-1; D: TRBD1; CDR3: ASSQRTGRSTEAF
length: 11; J: TRBJ1-2; V: TRBV14; D: -; CDR3: ASSLDINYGYT
length: 12; J: TRBJ1-1; V: TRBV18; D: TRBD1; CDR3: ASSRQGWNTEAF
length: 13; J: TRBJ2-1; V: TRBV6-5; D: -; CDR3: ASSSPGGSYNEQF
length: 15; J: TRBJ2-3; V: TRBV28; D: TRBD2; CDR3: ASPPGLAGGPGDTQY
length: 11; J: TRBJ2-3; V: TRBV2; D: -; CDR3: ASSERGTDTQY
length: 11; J: TRBJ2-1; V: TRBV2; D: TRBD1; CDR3: ASRQGAGNEQF
length: 13; J: -; V: TRBV18; D: -; CDR3: ASSPYPGQRGEQY
length: 12; J: TRBJ2-7; V: TRBV27; D: -; CDR3: ASSLRQTAYEQY
length: 13; J: TRBJ2-3; V: TRBV4-1; D: TRBD2; CDR3: ASSVSGRATDTQY
length: 13; J: TRBJ2-5; V: TRBV18; D: -; CDR3: ASSPPRDLQETQY
length: 11; J: TRBJ2-6; V: TRBV25-1; D: -; CDR3: ASSEPGGNVLT
length: 13; J: TRBJ2-1; V: TRBV9; D: TRBD2; CDR3: ASSGTSGSPLEQF
length: 13; J: TRBJ1-4; V: TRBV14; D: -; CDR3: ASSQDLSGSGKLF
length: 11; J: TRBJ1-1; V: TRBV30; D: -; CDR3: ACWGRGNTEAF
length: 13; J: TRBJ1-2; V: TRBV28; D: TRBD1; CDR3: ASMGRGTEFGGYT
length: 13; J: TRBJ2-1; V: TRBV11-2; D: TRBD2; CDR3: ASRLAGGRDNEQF
length: 12; J: TRBJ2-7; V: TRBV30; D: TRBD2; CDR3: ASAPGLAGSEQY
length: 11; J: TRBJ1-4; V: TRBV30; D: TRBD1; CDR3: AWSQPGQEKLF
length: 16; J: TRBJ2-1; V: TRBV14; D: -; CDR3: ASSQDPLPTIAYNEQF
length: 11; J: TRBJ2-2; V: TRBV7-9; D: TRBD1; CDR3: ASSGTGSGELF
length: 13; J: TRBJ1-2; V: TRBV6-5; D: -; CDR3: ASSYGLGGIYGYT
length: 12; J: TRBJ2-7; V: TRBV6-5; D: -; CDR3: ASSYGLPVGEQY
length: 14; J: TRBJ1-6; V: TRBV9; D: -; CDR3: ASRAGVGTENSPLH
length: 12; J: TRBJ2-1; V: TRBV10-1; D: -; CDR3: ASSTGSSYNEQF
length: 10; J: TRBJ2-3; V: TRBV29-1; D: -; CDR3: SVGQAADTQY
length: 15; J: TRBJ2-1; V: TRBV9; D: TRBD1; CDR3: ASSTTDRGPLYNEQF
length: 13; J: TRBJ1-2; V: TRBV7-2; D: -; CDR3: ASSLGGGQPGGYP
length: 14; J: TRBJ2-3; V: TRBV4-3; D: TRBD1; CDR3: ASSQVLDRGTDTQY
length: 12; J: TRBJ1-5; V: TRBV27; D: -; CDR3: ASSPRTSDQPQH
length: 10; J: TRBJ1-2; V: TRBV5-1; D: -; CDR3: ASTGSDYGYT
length: 15; J: TRBJ1-1; V: TRBV12-5; D: TRBD1; CDR3: ASGLVSGDSMNTEAF
length: 14; J: TRBJ2-1; V: TRBV28; D: TRBD1; CDR3: ASSATGQGSYNEQF
length: 16; J: TRBJ2-5; V: TRBV19; D: TRBD2; CDR3: ASSVYVVASSGKETQY
length: 11; J: TRBJ2-1; V: TRBV19; D: TRBD2; CDR3: ATRLAGAHEQF
length: 14; J: TRBJ2-3; V: TRBV27; D: TRBD2; CDR3: ASSLGAGGLTDTQY
length: 13; J: TRBJ2-1; V: TRBV29-1; D: -; CDR3: SVAGPVGTRNEQF
length: 16; J: TRBJ2-5; V: TRBV5-6; D: -; CDR3: ASSPLSLGQKGSETQY
length: 15; J: TRBJ2-7; V: TRBV7-9; D: TRBD2; CDR3: ASSRWTSGVTSYEQY
length: 12; J: TRBJ1-5; V: TRBV7-2; D: -; CDR3: ASSLGGGRMPQH
length: 14; J: TRBJ1-3; V: TRBV18; D: TRBD1; CDR3: ASSPLRDSSGNTIY
length: 13; J: TRBJ1-1; V: TRBV27; D: -; CDR3: ASSSSGLLNTEAF
length: 12; J: TRBJ2-5; V: TRBV28; D: -; CDR3: ASRSYFLQETQY